This T cell receptor (beta chain) was captured in a study of identical twins. Unique molecular identifiers were present on the cDNA, which also gained a universal primer site by template switching. TCRdb re-analysed the 5' RACE reads in MiXCR, keeping a single row per CDR3 protein. The sample holds about 920,000 distinct CDR3 sequences; roughly 12% are singletons and the top ten take 1.5% to 2%. This clonotype was recorded a few times. Healthy Caucasians alone served as donors. CDR3 size: 12 residues. V gave up 5 bases and J gave up 4 bases, with 8 bases separating them. CDR1 and CDR2 (germline): SGHTA, FQGTGA. These same records also appear under a second study, on yellow fever vaccine responses in identical twins.

The chain couples TRBV7-3 to TRBJ2-5; a weak D match, TRBD1 (5 bases). This sequence originates from a woman aged 18-29 years in good health. The sequenced sample was PBMCs. The CDR3 DNA is TGTGCCAGCAGCGACAGTGGAGAGACCCAGTACTTC. This sequence encodes CASSDSGETQYF.